This is a list of T cell receptor beta chains from one sample in a study of blood T cell repertoires in COVID-19. The method was immunoSEQ multiplex PCR; TCRdb's version includes in-frame clones alone and lacks a portion of them. The sample gives a few hundred thousand clones, roughly 89% of which show up once; roughly 1.6% is in the top ten. Sample: PBMCs or T cells enriched from blood (not recorded which). These receptors were taken from a woman under 30 with acute COVID-19. Both conserved end residues are part of each CDR3. The D gene is left open where the match is weak. The listing skips clone size in some rows; elsewhere it reads once, few, many or a size class.

d_call: TRBD1; clone_size: .; j_call: TRBJ2-1; v_call: TRBV4-3; cdr3_aa: CASSQGQGLYNEQFF; cdr3_nt: TGCGCCAGCAGCCAAGGACAGGGCCTATACAATGAGCAGTTCTTC
d_call: .; clone_size: .; j_call: TRBJ1-1; v_call: TRBV5-6; cdr3_aa: CASSSLTDTNTEAFF; cdr3_nt: TGTGCCAGCAGCTCTTTGACAGACACTAACACTGAAGCTTTCTTT
d_call: TRBD1; clone_size: .; j_call: TRBJ1-5; v_call: TRBV30; cdr3_aa: CAWSGVAGTGANQPQHF; cdr3_nt: TGTGCCTGGAGTGGGGTCGCCGGGACAGGGGCAAATCAGCCCCAGCATTTT
d_call: .; clone_size: .; j_call: TRBJ1-5; v_call: TRBV2; cdr3_aa: CASTYRVEQIQPQHF; cdr3_nt: TGTGCCAGCACTTACAGGGTAGAGCAGATTCAGCCCCAGCATTTT
d_call: .; clone_size: .; j_call: TRBJ2-7; v_call: TRBV6-5; cdr3_aa: CASSYGRYYEQYF; cdr3_nt: TGTGCCAGCAGTTACGGGCGCTACTACGAGCAGTACTTC
d_call: .; clone_size: .; j_call: TRBJ2-1; v_call: TRBV28; cdr3_aa: CASSSPSRENEQFF; cdr3_nt: TGTGCCAGCAGTTCCCCGTCCAGGGAAAATGAGCAGTTCTTC
d_call: TRBD1; clone_size: .; j_call: TRBJ2-1; v_call: TRBV19; cdr3_aa: CASSTGQDLYNEQFF; cdr3_nt: TGTGCCAGTAGTACCGGACAGGACCTTTACAATGAGCAGTTCTTC
d_call: .; clone_size: once; j_call: TRBJ1-2; v_call: TRBV11-2; cdr3_aa: CASRSTGRDGYTF; cdr3_nt: TGTGCCAGCAGATCCACGGGCAGGGATGGCTACACCTTC
d_call: .; clone_size: once; j_call: TRBJ2-1; v_call: TRBV3-1/TRBV3-2; cdr3_aa: CASSQGTEVGWSQFF; cdr3_nt: TGTGCCAGCAGCCAAGGGACTGAGGTCGGTTGGTCGCAGTTCTTC
d_call: TRBD1; clone_size: .; j_call: TRBJ1-5; v_call: TRBV4-1; cdr3_aa: CASSQGQARTSNQPQHF; cdr3_nt: TGCGCCAGCAGCCAGGGACAGGCGAGAACAAGCAATCAGCCCCAGCATTTT